The present T cell receptor (beta chain) was sequenced within a study of T cell responses to AZD1222 COVID-19 vaccine (dated by TCRdb to the early 2020s). About the study as a whole: TCR sequencing was performed for about 250 trial participants, of whom about 200 were given two doses of AZD1222 and some 26 were given two doses of MenACWY control vaccine. Trial participants were enrolled by age into 18-55, 56-69 and 70-plus year subgroups, with approximately 150, 30 and 60 TCR-sequenced participants respectively.

On this clone: Its binding antigen is unknown. The same CDR3 arises from other DNA sequences in this sample as well.

What the study reported, not specific to this receptor: Conclusions about previously exposed vaccinees are limited because only six or seven AZD1222 recipients were SARS-CoV-2 seropositive at baseline. Because no day 14 peak-response samples were available, repertoires were characterized only after the peak T cell response. The 56-69-year group was small, and its depth increase did not reach significance, likely because of low power. Most participants were white British and females outnumbered males, and the authors suggested that clonal diversity may have been underestimated. CD4 TCRs associated with the vaccine covered the entire spike protein, and the dominant responses were in regions 160-218 and 743-854. Reportedly, almost half of the unique spike-specific TCRs recognized epitopes lying outside the regions that are mutated in the B.1.351 and B.1.1.7 variants. A significant rise in spike-specific TCR breadth and depth was observed after two AZD1222 doses relative to day 0 and relative to MenACWY recipients.

Based on the germline V gene (reference sequence), the CDR1 and CDR2 sequences are LNHNV and YYDKDF. Counted from cysteine to phenylalanine, this CDR3 has 16 amino acids. The kept DNA is CDR3 alone, 48 bases in frame from the first base. Trimming at the junction amounts to 3 bases on V and 2 bases on J, and the germline ends lie 14 bases apart. The CDR3 regions of human TCRbeta chains were analyzed by immunosequencing. The paper's processing steps were these. Repertoire TCRs were checked for matches against a reference library of SARS-CoV-2-specific TCRs that had been generated using the MIRA antigen-specificity platform. Breadth was defined as the fraction of unique TCRs that were SARS-CoV-2-associated, and depth was defined as the fraction of total T cells that were SARS-CoV-2-associated. Using the MIRA data, each spike-specific TCR was assigned both to the spike region to which the TCR was reactive and to a CD4 or CD8 class. Log10-transformed breadth and depth values were compared by one-way ANOVA with Sidak's multiple comparisons tests. TCRdb took over this immuneACCESS table, retaining in-frame rearrangements with V and J assigned. Such tables are incomplete; in checked studies, under half of the missing clones stem from an unresolved V gene, and the remainder is unexplained. V, J and clone size are taken as reported in that table, and D and trimming were inferred from the DNA itself. The sample's records list about 140,000 clones. Jointly, the top ten make up about 2.2% of the sample.

The sample's time point label is to be understood as: baseline before first vaccination. The vaccinee samples were drawn from two UK trials, COV001 and COV002, one of which was a single-blind randomized controlled phase 2/3 trial testing AZD1222 (ChAdOx1 nCoV-19) in healthy adults. For TCRbeta chain sequencing, PBMC samples from trial participants were taken at day 0 and at day 28 after the second dose. Recombination joined TRBV15 with TRBJ1-5, with a tentative D gene TRBD1 over 6 matching bases. The sequence derives from an adult in good health. Sequenced: peripheral blood. The DNA sequence follows: TGTGCCACCAGCAGGAGAGGGAGGGGGGGCAATCAGCCCCAGCATTTT. The translation is CATSRRGRGGNQPQHF.